Below are 26 T cell receptor beta chains sequenced from a single sample in a study of blood T cell repertoires in COVID-19 (dated by TCRdb to 2020 to 2022). The library was produced with the immunoSEQ multiplex PCR assay. Imported from immuneACCESS, the table was reduced by TCRdb to in-frame sequences with V and J called. These copies leave out some clones; in studies compared against another copy, an unresolved V gene accounts for under half, and the cause of the remainder is not known. The sample records 350,000 to 450,000 clones, approximately 89% of which are singletons. The ten largest clones add up to about 0.86% of the sample. Sequenced input: PBMCs or T cells enriched from blood (not recorded which). All receptors derive from a middle-aged woman who had been exposed to COVID-19.

The chain links TRBV7-8 to TRBJ2-4; 8 nucleotides agree with TRBD2. The V segment lost 7 bases and the J segment 5 bases; nucleotides outside the gene matches: 10. This CDR3 contains 15 residues. Germline V lookup: CDR1 SGHVS, CDR2 FQNEAQ. CDR3 region: CASTTTAGGQNIQYF. For the CDR3, the DNA is TGTGCCAGCACTACGACCGCGGGGGGCCAAAACATTCAGTACTTC.

J is TRBJ1-5 and V is TRBV3-1 (or the pseudogene TRBV3-2); TRBD1 might be the D (5 bases). This CDR3 is built from 14 residues. Germline V gives CDR1 LGHDT, CDR2 YNNKEL (reference sequence). Trimming removed 4 bases from V and 1 base from J, with 8 bases in between. The CDR3 is CASSPRQSNQPQHF. CDR3 sequence (DNA): TGTGCCAGCAGCCCCAGACAGAGCAATCAGCCCCAGCATTTT.

This clone was seen a single time. The chain uses TRBV30 and TRBJ2-7; 9 nucleotides match TRBD1. The V segment lost 4 bases and the J segment 2 bases; nucleotides outside the gene matches: 6. This CDR3 is 14 amino acids long. Germline CDR1 GTSNPN, CDR2 SVGIG (reference sequence). This CDR3 is CAWIGTGSPYEQYF. CDR3 in DNA: TGTGCCTGGATCGGGACAGGGTCCCCCTACGAGCAGTACTTC.

J is TRBJ2-7 and V is TRBV3-1 (or the pseudogene TRBV3-2); no reliable D call. The germline V and J ends were trimmed by 1 base and 7 bases, with 8 bases remaining between them. This CDR3 spans 12 amino acids. Germline values: CDR1 LGHDT, CDR2 YNNKEL (reference sequence). The CDR3 region has the DNA TGTGCCAGCAGCCAAGGTCCGAGAGAGCAGTACTTC. Residues: CASSQGPREQYF.

The chain combines TRBV19 with TRBJ2-1, with 15 positions matching TRBD2. V was pared by 4 bases and J by 11 bases, with 9 bases of the junction left unmatched. Germline lookup yields CDR1 LNHDA and CDR2 SQIVND (reference sequence). This CDR3 region has 16 residues. This chain's CDR3 is CASSTMWTSGRVQQFF. The DNA for the CDR3 is TGTGCCAGTAGTACGATGTGGACTAGCGGGAGGGTTCAGCAGTTCTTC.

V usage is TRBV7-2 and J usage is TRBJ2-7, with a weak D call TRBD2 (5 bases). The CDR3 totals 15 residues. CDR1 and CDR2 (germline): SGHTA, FQGNSA. The V and J ends lost 2 bases and 3 bases respectively, with 14 bases between them. The CDR3 loop reads CASSLMPGLHYEQYF. CDR3 bases: TGTGCCAGCAGCTTAATGCCAGGACTCCACTACGAGCAGTACTTC.

The chain is built from TRBV7-3 and TRBJ2-2; D unresolved. The CDR3 contains 12 residues. Germline V gene data show CDR1 as SGHTA and CDR2 as FQGTGA. V shed 5 bases and J shed 6 bases, with 7 bases lying between them. The DNA of the CDR3 is TGTGCCAGCAGCCCGTCAGCCGGGGAGCTGTTTTTT. It translates to CASSPSAGELFF.

J is TRBJ2-3 and V is TRBV10-3; a possible D gene is TRBD1 (6 bases). The CDR3 is 14 residues long. The V gene's germline CDR1 is ENHRY and CDR2 SYGVKD. V was trimmed by 0 bases and J by 3 bases, leaving 7 bases between them. The CDR3 sequence: CAISESGTTDTQYF. Here the CDR3 DNA reads TGTGCCATCAGTGAGTCCGGGACAACAGATACGCAGTATTTT.

The chain combines TRBV29-1 with TRBJ1-5; D is uncertain. Germline lookup yields CDR1 SQVTM and CDR2 ANQGSEA. V lost 7 bases to trimming and J lost 5 bases, with 15 bases between them. CDR3 length equals 13 residues. This CDR3 reads CSAASTRDQPQHF. In DNA form, the CDR3 reads TGCAGCGCTGCTAGCACTCGGGATCAGCCCCAGCATTTT.

In this sample, this clone turned up once. The chain couples TRBV28 to TRBJ1-2; weak D call: TRBD1 (5 bases). V dropped 5 bases and J dropped 8 bases, with 21 bases sitting between them. The CDR3 covers 15 residues. The germline CDR1 and CDR2 sequences are MDHEN and SYDVKM. Written as DNA, the CDR3 is TGTGCCAGCAGTACCTCCCCGACAGCCGGACCCGGCTACACCTTC. This codes for CASSTSPTAGPGYTF.

This CDR3 is CASILMEGFNSPLHF. CDR3 bases: TGTGCCAGCATACTCATGGAGGGATTTAATTCACCCCTCCACTTT. This chain uses TRBV6-5 with TRBJ1-6; D is unclear. The CDR3 sequence is 15 residues long. The V gene lost 7 bases and the J gene lost 6 bases, with 16 bases spanning the gap. Germline V gene data show CDR1 as MNHEY and CDR2 as SVGAGI.

This rearrangement joins TRBV4-1 to TRBJ2-7; D ambiguous. Trimming stripped 1 base from V and 2 bases from J, with 12 bases between. In germline, CDR1 is MGHRA, CDR2 YSYEKL. CDR3 length: 15 amino acids. This CDR3 is CASSQVAQFAYEQYF. In nucleotides, the CDR3 is TGCGCCAGCAGCCAAGTGGCTCAGTTTGCCTACGAGCAGTACTTC.

This chain connects TRBV12-5 to TRBJ2-3; 9 bases align to TRBD2. The ends lost 7 bases at V and 1 base at J; junction bases unmatched: 12. Germline CDR1 reads LGHNT; CDR2 reads FRNRAP. The CDR3 has 17 residues. The CDR3 spells CASAHGLAGVRTDTQYF. In DNA, the CDR3 is TGTGCTAGTGCCCACGGGTTAGCGGGAGTACGCACAGATACGCAGTATTTT.

CDR3 residues: CASSPRRQGANTGELFF. The CDR3 nucleotides are TGTGCCAGCTCACCCAGAAGACAGGGGGCGAACACCGGGGAGCTGTTTTTT. The chain recombines TRBV18 with TRBJ2-2, with 9 positions matching TRBD1. V lost 3 bases and J lost 0; bases outside the gene matches: 5. The V gene's germline CDR1 is KGHSH and CDR2 LQKENI. The CDR3 is 17 residues long.

This chain uses TRBV19 with TRBJ1-5; unclear D gene. Germline CDR1 is LNHDA and CDR2 is SQIVND (reference sequence). V gave up 7 bases and J gave up 4 bases, with 17 bases separating them. The CDR3 is 15 residues long. For the CDR3, the DNA is TGTGCCAGTAAAGCCTATGAGGGAATAAATCAGCCCCAGCATTTT. Translated: CASKAYEGINQPQHF.

This clone was detected once. V and J are TRBV7-3 and TRBJ1-6; 11 bases fit TRBD1. The CDR3 spans 15 residues. Losses at the gene ends were 5 bases for V and 9 bases for J; bases not matched to a gene: 6. Germline CDR1 is SGHTA and CDR2 is FQGTGA. Here the CDR3 reads CASSPGDRGTSPLHF. The CDR3 DNA reads as TGTGCCAGCAGCCCGGGGGACAGGGGGACTTCACCCCTCCACTTT.

The rearrangement links TRBV10-3 to TRBJ1-2; 9 bases are a match to TRBD1. The CDR3 length is 14 residues. Germline V gene data show CDR1 as ENHRY and CDR2 as SYGVKD. J gave up 1 base and V 6 bases, and 3 bases lay outside the gene matches. For the CDR3, the DNA is TGTGCCATCAGGGCGGACAGGGGTAACTATGGCTACACCTTC. Its translation: CAIRADRGNYGYTF.

The chain links TRBV9 to TRBJ1-6; maybe TRBD1 (5 bases). The V end lost 0 bases, the J end lost 6 bases, and 13 bases lay between the germline ends. This CDR3 has 16 residues. Germline V CDR1 and CDR2: SGDLS, YYNGEE. The CDR3 bases are TGTGCCAGCAGCGTAGGGGCAGGGACTTCTAATTCACCCCTCCACTTT. It encodes CASSVGAGTSNSPLHF.

The J gene is TRBJ2-3, the V gene TRBV10-3, with 7 positions matching TRBD2. This CDR3 has 15 amino acids. Trimming at V came to 8 bases and at J to 4 bases, leaving 12 bases not matched to a gene. The germline CDR1 and CDR2 sequences are ENHRY and SYGVKD. In DNA, the CDR3 is TGTGCCATCTCGGCGGCGGGAGCCCGGGCAGATACGCAGTATTTT. It codes for CAISAAGARADTQYF.

The chain is built from TRBV19 and TRBJ2-1, with 7 bases identical to TRBD2. Germline assignment: CDR1 LNHDA and CDR2 SQIVND (reference sequence). J was trimmed by 7 bases and V by 5 bases; bases with no gene match: 11. The CDR3 is 15 amino acids. The CDR3 sequence is CASSPRTRTINEQFF. DNA for the CDR3: TGTGCCAGTAGTCCTCGGACTAGAACGATAAATGAGCAGTTCTTC. Full variable domain (remainder filled in from reference TRBV19 and TRBJ2-1): DGGITQSPKYLFRKEGQNVTLSCEQNLNHDAMYWYRQDPGQGLRLIYYSQIVNDFQKGDIAEGYSVSREKKESFPLTVTSAQKNPTAFYLCASSPRTRTINEQFFGPGTRLTVL.

This rearrangement joins TRBV30 to TRBJ2-1; 8 nucleotides match TRBD2. After removal of 0 bases from V and 7 bases from J, the junction contained 5 bases not matched to a gene. The CDR3 is made up of 14 amino acids. In germline, CDR1 is GTSNPN, CDR2 SVGIG (reference sequence). The CDR3 spells CAWSVLGGRNEQFF. The CDR3 DNA sequence: TGTGCCTGGAGTGTACTAGGCGGGAGGAATGAGCAGTTCTTC.

The chain carries TRBV29-1 and TRBJ1-1; 10 nucleotides line up with TRBD1. V dropped 4 bases and J dropped 11; count of bases not matched to a gene: 10. The CDR3 totals 13 residues. CDR1 and CDR2 (germline): SQVTM, ANQGSEA. CDR3 loop: CSVGRQGARTAFF. CDR3 nucleotides: TGCAGCGTTGGACGACAGGGGGCAAGGACGGCTTTCTTT.

The chain carries TRBV29-1 and TRBJ2-3; no clear D. This CDR3 is built from 14 residues. V gave up 2 bases and J gave up 6 bases, with 15 bases separating them. Germline CDR1 is SQVTM and CDR2 is ANQGSEA. CDR3 sequence (DNA): TGCAGCGTTGAACTCGCGCAGCGTGTGGATACGCAGTATTTT. Translating it yields CSVELAQRVDTQYF.

The CDR3 DNA sequence: TGTGCCAGCAGCTTAGCGGGAGGGGGGGTTACGCAGTATTTT. Its translation is CASSLAGGGVTQYF. The V gene is TRBV7-2, the J gene TRBJ2-3, with D possibly being TRBD2 (7 bases). V lost 0 bases to trimming and J lost 8 bases, with 12 bases between them. Germline CDR1 SGHTA, CDR2 FQGNSA. This CDR3 has 14 amino acids.

The V call is TRBV4-3, the J call TRBJ2-2; D unclear. The length of the CDR3 is 14 residues. Trimming shortened V by 1 base and J by 7 bases, and 10 bases separated the two germline ends. Germline values: CDR1 LGHNA, CDR2 YSLEER. The CDR3 DNA sequence: TGCGCCAGCAGCCAAGGGCGGTCCAACGGGGAGCTGTTTTTT. It translates to CASSQGRSNGELFF.

V and J are TRBV5-1 and TRBJ1-2; 9 bases align to TRBD1. CDR1 is SGHRS, CDR2 YFSETQ, per germline. V was pared by 4 bases and J by 5 bases, with 9 bases of the junction left unmatched. The CDR3 is 15 residues long. Written as DNA, the CDR3 is TGCGCCAGCAGCACCGGACAGGGGAAGGATTATGGCTACACCTTC. Amino acids: CASSTGQGKDYGYTF.